A single sample gave rise to the 21 T cell receptor beta chains below, sequenced in a study of control samples from healthy donors and cancer patients. Generated by immunoSEQ multiplex PCR, the TCRdb table keeps only in-frame clones and is missing some. The data hold around 59,000 clones, with 92% observed a single time. Input material: PBMCs. These receptors were taken from a middle-aged man with colorectal cancer.

The chain is built from TRBV5-1 and TRBJ2-5; 7 positions agree with TRBD1. This CDR3 spans 15 amino acids. CDR1 and CDR2 from the germline V gene are SGHRS and YFSETQ. V dropped 5 bases and J dropped 1; count of bases not matched to a gene: 8. The chain's CDR3 is CASSNSGGPQETQYF. DNA for the CDR3: TGCGCCAGCAGTAACTCAGGGGGACCCCAAGAGACCCAGTACTTC. Variable domain in full (rest from reference TRBV5-1 and TRBJ2-5): KAGVTQTPRYLIKTRGQQVTLSCSPISGHRSVSWYQQTPGQGLQFLFEYFSETQRNKGNFPGRFSGRQFSNSRSEMNVSTLELGDSALYLCASSNSGGPQETQYFGPGTRLLVL.

The rearrangement joins TRBV9 to TRBJ2-5; TRBD2 agrees at 10 bases. The CDR3 is 16 amino acids. Germline loops: CDR1 SGDLS, CDR2 YYNGEE. V gave up 0 bases and J gave up 5 bases; unmatched junction bases: 7. The CDR3 DNA follows: TGTGCCAGCAGCGTAGGAGCAGCGGGGGGGCGGGAGACCCAGTACTTC. Residues: CASSVGAAGGRETQYF.

V and J are TRBV18 and TRBJ1-1; a weak D match, TRBD1 (5 bases). There are 16 residues in the CDR3. Trimming removed 2 bases from V and 3 bases from J, with 16 bases in between. Per the germline V gene, CDR1 is KGHSH and CDR2 is LQKENI. The CDR3 DNA follows: TGTGCCAGCTCACCATCTTTGGTCAGGGCGGACACTGAAGCTTTCTTT. It encodes CASSPSLVRADTEAFF.

The chain carries TRBV19 and TRBJ2-2; the match to TRBD1 covers 8 bases. Germline lookup yields CDR1 LNHDA and CDR2 SQIVND (reference sequence). There are 15 residues in the CDR3. V shed 3 bases, J shed 6 bases, and the junction held 6 bases outside the gene matches. Here the CDR3 reads CASSINRGYAGELFF. CDR3 nucleotide sequence: TGTGCCAGTAGTATCAACAGGGGGTACGCCGGGGAGCTGTTTTTT.

This chain links TRBV5-1 with TRBJ1-1, with 7 bases fitting TRBD1. The CDR3 has 15 amino acids. The germline gives CDR1 SGHRS, CDR2 YFSETQ. Germline trimming cut 3 bases from V and 1 base from J; bases unmatched to any gene: 6. The CDR3 region is CASSWSRQGNTEAFF. As DNA, the CDR3 is TGCGCCAGCAGCTGGAGCCGACAGGGGAACACTGAAGCTTTCTTT. Drawing the rest from reference TRBV5-1 and TRBJ1-1, the complete variable domain is KAGVTQTPRYLIKTRGQQVTLSCSPISGHRSVSWYQQTPGQGLQFLFEYFSETQRNKGNFPGRFSGRQFSNSRSEMNVSTLELGDSALYLCASSWSRQGNTEAFFGQGTRLTVV.

The CDR3 DNA reads as TGCAGCGTAGGCGGGGCATATGGCTACACCTTC. This codes for CSVGGAYGYTF. The chain combines TRBV29-1 with TRBJ1-2; D is possibly TRBD1 (5 bases). V was shortened by 6 bases and J by 5 bases, with 10 bases between the two germline ends. The CDR3 runs 11 residues. Germline CDR1 reads SQVTM; CDR2 reads ANQGSEA.

This rearrangement joins TRBV29-1 to TRBJ2-7; 7 bases line up with TRBD1. After removal of 6 bases from V and 5 bases from J, the junction contained 13 bases not matched to a gene. Looked up from germline, CDR1 is SQVTM and CDR2 is ANQGSEA. This CDR3 spans 14 amino acids. The CDR3 nucleotides are TGCAGCGTGATTGGGGCTCGACAGGGAGACGAGCAGTACTTC. Amino acid sequence: CSVIGARQGDEQYF.

V usage is TRBV5-1 and J usage is TRBJ2-7, with D perhaps TRBD1 (5 bases). V lost 4 bases to trimming and J lost 5 bases, with 19 bases between them. The CDR3 runs 15 residues. Germline-derived CDR1 and CDR2 are SGHRS and YFSETQ. The CDR3 coding sequence is TGCGCCAGCAGCACTGGGGCAGGAAGGTCCCACGAGCAGTACTTC. It encodes CASSTGAGRSHEQYF. The full variable domain, with the rest looked up from reference TRBV5-1 and TRBJ2-7, is KAGVTQTPRYLIKTRGQQVTLSCSPISGHRSVSWYQQTPGQGLQFLFEYFSETQRNKGNFPGRFSGRQFSNSRSEMNVSTLELGDSALYLCASSTGAGRSHEQYFGPGTRLTVT.

The chain employs TRBV15 and TRBJ1-3; a possible D gene is TRBD1 (6 bases). The CDR3 runs to 19 residues. V shed 0 bases and J shed 1 base, with 19 bases lying between them. Germline V gene sequence: CDR1 LNHNV, CDR2 YYDKDF (reference sequence). CDR3 sequence reads: CATSREKTGRWSSGNTIYF. The CDR3, as DNA: TGTGCCACCAGCAGAGAGAAAACAGGGCGTTGGTCATCTGGAAACACCATATATTTT. Complete variable domain (other parts from reference TRBV15 and TRBJ1-3): DAMVIQNPRYQVTQFGKPVTLSCSQTLNHNVMYWYQQKSSQAPKLLFHYYDKDFNNEADTPDNFQSRRPNTSFCFLDIRSPGLGDTAMYLCATSREKTGRWSSGNTIYFGEGSWLTVV.

V gene TRBV5-4 combines with J gene TRBJ2-1, with 10 bases aligning to TRBD2. V trimming: 4 bases; J trimming: 15 bases; junction bases outside the gene matches: 13. In germline, CDR1 is SGHNT, CDR2 YYREEE (reference sequence). This CDR3 has 14 residues. This chain's CDR3 is CASSLNLAGAAGFF. The CDR3 bases are TGTGCCAGCAGCCTTAATCTAGCGGGGGCCGCGGGGTTCTTC.

The rearrangement uses TRBV15 and TRBJ2-3; D assignment may be TRBD1 or TRBD2 (6 bases each). CDR3 size: 15 residues. The V end was cut by 3 bases, the J end by 6 bases, with 16 bases between. The germline V gene has CDR1 LNHNV and CDR2 YYDKDF (reference sequence). CDR3 bases: TGTGCCACCAGCAGGGAGGGGGTGAAGACTGATACGCAGTATTTT. Residues: CATSREGVKTDTQYF.

This clone was seen only once. This chain links TRBV7-2 with TRBJ1-4; D not certain. The CDR3 covers 14 residues. From germline, CDR1 is SGHTA and CDR2 FQGNSA. V dropped 1 base and J dropped 7 bases, with 10 bases sitting between them. The CDR3: CASSLVGSGEKLFF. The CDR3 DNA follows: TGTGCCAGCAGCTTAGTTGGGTCTGGTGAAAAACTGTTTTTT.

This clone was seen a few times. This chain links TRBV10-3 with TRBJ1-2; maybe TRBD1 (5 bases). V lost 10 bases and J lost 3, with 12 bases in between. CDR3 size: 12 residues. The germline V gene has CDR1 ENHRY and CDR2 SYGVKD. The CDR3 DNA is TGTGCCACCGAATCGGGGGACTATGGCTACACCTTC. Its protein product is CATESGDYGYTF.

This clone was seen a single time. The V call is TRBV5-6, the J call TRBJ2-2; 8 nucleotides align to TRBD1. This CDR3 is built from 14 residues. With 3 bases clipped from V and 7 bases from J, the junction kept 5 bases outside the gene matches. The germline V gene has CDR1 SGHDT and CDR2 YYEEEE. The CDR3 nucleotides are TGTGCCAGCAGCTGGACAGGGCTGAGCGGGGAGCTGTTTTTT. Amino acid sequence: CASSWTGLSGELFF.

DNA for the CDR3: TGTGCCAGTAAGGGGGGGAGCTACGAGCAGTACTTC. This codes for CASKGGSYEQYF. J is TRBJ2-7 and V is TRBV19; perhaps TRBD2 as D (7 bases). Trimming stripped 7 bases from V and 3 bases from J, with 10 bases between. The CDR3 loop spans 12 amino acids. Per the germline V gene, CDR1 is LNHDA and CDR2 is SQIVND (reference sequence).

V and J are TRBV27 and TRBJ1-5, with D perhaps matching TRBD1 (6 bases). V lost 7 bases, J lost 4 bases, and 29 bases lay in between. From germline, CDR1 is MNHEY and CDR2 SMNVEV (reference sequence). This CDR3 region has 19 residues. CDR3 residues: CASITPTGLQRGTNQPQHF. The CDR3, as DNA: TGTGCCAGCATCACCCCTACGGGACTTCAGAGGGGGACGAATCAGCCCCAGCATTTT.

The V and J genes are TRBV27 and TRBJ2-3; TRBD1 matches at 7 bases. The V and J ends lost 6 bases and 0 bases, in that order; junction bases with no gene match: 9. Per germline, CDR1 MNHEY and CDR2 SMNVEV (reference sequence). The CDR3 is 16 amino acids. Written as DNA, the CDR3 is TGTGCCAGCAGGGGGACGACAGGGTTAAGCACAGATACGCAGTATTTT. It translates to CASRGTTGLSTDTQYF.

The rearrangement uses TRBV6-2 or TRBV6-3 and TRBJ2-5, with D perhaps matching TRBD1 (6 bases). Trimming took 0 bases from V and 1 from J, leaving 15 bases between them. In germline, CDR1 is MNHEY, CDR2 SVGEGT. The CDR3 sequence is 17 residues long. CDR3 loop: CASSYSTGYRSQETQYF. For the CDR3, the DNA is TGTGCCAGCAGTTACTCCACAGGGTACCGTTCCCAAGAGACCCAGTACTTC.

In this sample, this clone turned up a few times. J is TRBJ2-1 and V is TRBV7-8, with 7 bases identical to TRBD2. The CDR3 extends over 13 amino acids. The trim removed 1 base at V and 6 bases at J, leaving 0 bases unmatched. Germline CDR1 and CDR2: SGHVS and FQNEAQ. The CDR3 here is CASSLGLANEQFF. The CDR3 DNA reads as TGTGCCAGCAGCTTAGGACTAGCCAATGAGCAGTTCTTC.

This sequence joins TRBV11-3 and TRBJ2-5; 9 nucleotides match TRBD1. Germline CDR1 and CDR2: SGHNT and YENEEA. The CDR3 loop spans 14 amino acids. The V segment lost 4 bases and the J segment 5 bases; nucleotides outside the gene matches: 5. The CDR3 spells CASSWDRAGETQYF. The CDR3 bases are TGTGCCAGCAGCTGGGACAGGGCCGGGGAGACCCAGTACTTC.

The gene calls are TRBV6-5 and TRBJ2-4; 7 bases line up with TRBD2. Trimming removed 0 bases from V and 7 bases from J; junction bases left unmatched: 3. The CDR3 contains 14 residues. CDR1 and CDR2 (germline): MNHEY, SVGAGI. The CDR3 loop is CASSYSREGNIQYF. The CDR3 bases are TGTGCCAGCAGTTACTCGAGGGAGGGGAACATTCAGTACTTC.